This is a list of T cell receptor beta chains from one sample in a study of OX40 agonist ivuxolimab in advanced cancers. The repertoire was sequenced with immunoSEQ multiplex PCR; TCRdb's copy has only in-frame clones and lacks some. The repertoire holds 60,000 to 75,000 clones, 90% to 95% seen once, with 10% to 15% in the top ten. Source: CD4+ or CD8+ T cells sorted from blood, taken in a trial of the OX40 agonist ivuxolimab. The receptors come from an adult with an advanced solid tumor such as melanoma, head and neck, liver or kidney cancer. Each CDR3 is given with its conserved first and last residue. Fields, in order: J gene, clone size, D gene, V gene, CDR3 DNA, CDR3 protein. The D gene is left open where the match is weak. Part of the rows lack a size; the others show once, few, many or a class for expanded clones.

TRBJ1-1 | . | . | TRBV4-1 | TGCGCCAGCAGCCAAGCACGGCCAGGGGACACTGAAGCTTTCTTT | CASSQARPGDTEAFF
TRBJ2-5 | . | TRBD2 | TRBV6-5 | TGTGCCAGCAGCCTTGGACTAGCCGAAGGTGAGACCCAGTACTTC | CASSLGLAEGETQYF
TRBJ1-1 | once | . | TRBV5-1 | TGCGCCAGCAGCTTGACAGATTACACTGAAGCTTTCTTT | CASSLTDYTEAFF
TRBJ1-5 | . | TRBD1 | TRBV4-2 | TGTGCCAGCAGCCAGACAGGGGGCGGTCAGCCCCAGCATTTT | CASSQTGGGQPQHF
TRBJ2-7 | once | TRBD2 | TRBV5-1 | TGCGCCAGCAGAACTAGCGGGGAACACGAGCAGTACTTC | CASRTSGEHEQYF
TRBJ2-6 | once | . | TRBV19 | TGTGCCAGCGCTCTGGAGGCCCTGTCCGGGGCCAACGTCCTGACTTTC | CASALEALSGANVLTF
TRBJ2-5 | once | TRBD2 | TRBV4-3 | TGCGCCAGCAGCCACGGCGGGAGGGAAGAGACCCAGTACTTC | CASSHGGREETQYF
TRBJ2-7 | . | . | TRBV6-5 | TGTGCCAGCAGTTACTCAGGGACCTACGAGCAGTACTTC | CASSYSGTYEQYF
TRBJ1-1 | . | . | TRBV30 | TGTGCCTGGAGTGCATACAGTGAGAACACTGAAGCTTTCTTT | CAWSAYSENTEAFF
TRBJ1-1 | . | . | TRBV4-2 | TGTGCCAGCAGCCAAGGGGACGTGGAGATTACTGAAGCTTTCTTT | CASSQGDVEITEAFF
TRBJ2-1 | . | TRBD2 | TRBV7-6 | TGTGCCAGCAGCACACTAGCGGGAGTTTTTGGTGAGCAGTTCTTC | CASSTLAGVFGEQFF
TRBJ1-1 | . | TRBD1 | TRBV12-5 | TGTGCTAGTGGTTTAGAGACAGGGGGCGAGTCGATGAACACTGAAGCTTTCTTT | CASGLETGGESMNTEAFF
TRBJ2-3 | . | . | TRBV5-1 | TGCGCCAGCGCGTCTAGCGTGCCAGATACGCAGTATTTT | CASASSVPDTQYF
TRBJ2-4 | . | . | TRBV6-4 | TGTGCCAGCAGTGACTCGGACGCCCCAAACATTCAGTACTTC | CASSDSDAPNIQYF
TRBJ2-3 | . | TRBD2 | TRBV4-2 | TGTGCCAGCAGCCAAGAGGAAGCGGGGGAAATCACAGATACGCAGTATTTT | CASSQEEAGEITDTQYF
TRBJ2-3 | . | . | TRBV5-6 | TGTGCCAGCAGCCGCGAACTAGCTTCTCCAGATACGCAGTATTTT | CASSRELASPDTQYF
TRBJ2-7 | once | TRBD1 | TRBV7-3 | TGTGCCAGCAGCCCCGGGACAGGGGGCTACGAGCAGTACTTC | CASSPGTGGYEQYF
TRBJ1-1 | once | . | TRBV7-9 | TGTGCCAGCAGCTTATACGGGAACACTGAAGCTTTCTTT | CASSLYGNTEAFF
TRBJ1-1 | . | . | TRBV27 | TGTGCCAGCAGTTCATACCATGGCACTGAAGCTTTCTTT | CASSSYHGTEAFF
TRBJ2-1 | . | TRBD2 | TRBV6-5 | TGTGCCAGCAGTTACTCGGGGGGGGGTAATGAGCAGTTCTTC | CASSYSGGGNEQFF
TRBJ1-4 | . | . | TRBV30 | TGTGCCTGGAGTGTAAATACTAATGAAAAACTGTTTTTT | CAWSVNTNEKLFF
TRBJ1-1 | . | . | TRBV7-2 | TGTGCCAGCACCACAATTGGGGGAAACACTGAAGCTTTCTTT | CASTTIGGNTEAFF
TRBJ1-1 | . | . | TRBV4-2 | TGTGCCAGCAGCCAAGGTGGGACGGGGGCTTATACTGAAGCTTTCTTT | CASSQGGTGAYTEAFF
TRBJ2-7 | . | . | TRBV29-1 | TGCAGCGTTATGGACTCCTACGAGCAGTACTTC | CSVMDSYEQYF
TRBJ2-3 | once | . | TRBV2 | TGTGCCAGCAGTGGTGAGAACACAGATACGCAGTATTTT | CASSGENTDTQYF
TRBJ1-1 | few | . | TRBV4-1 | TGCGCCAGCAGCCAAGATTGGGGGGTCACTGAAGCTTTCTTT | CASSQDWGVTEAFF
TRBJ2-5 | . | TRBD2 | TRBV6-5 | TGTGCCAGCAGTACTGGACTAGCGGGAGGAGAGACCCAGTACTTC | CASSTGLAGGETQYF
TRBJ1-5 | . | . | TRBV11-2 | TGTGCCAGCAGCTTATCCCCAGGGCTCAATCAGCCCCAGCATTTT | CASSLSPGLNQPQHF
TRBJ2-7 | . | . | TRBV6-5 | TGTGCCAGCAGTTACTCGAACCCCGTATCCTACGAGCAGTACTTC | CASSYSNPVSYEQYF
TRBJ2-7 | . | . | TRBV7-2 | TGTGCCAGCAGCTACCCTACTCTATACTACGAGCAGTACTTC | CASSYPTLYYEQYF
TRBJ2-7 | . | . | TRBV9 | TGTGCCAGCAGCGCCACTAGCAAAGCGAGCGACGAGCAGTACTTC | CASSATSKASDEQYF
TRBJ1-1 | . | . | TRBV5-6 | TGTGCCAGCAGTGCAGGGGCAGGGAACACTGAAGCTTTCTTT | CASSAGAGNTEAFF
TRBJ2-1 | . | . | TRBV21-1 | TGTGCCAGCAGCAAAGTAGGGTCGAGGACAGGGGGCCTCAACAATGAGCAGTTCTTC | CASSKVGSRTGGLNNEQFF
TRBJ2-1 | . | TRBD2 | TRBV11-2 | TGTGCCAGCAGCCGGACTAGCGGAGGGTACAATGAGCAGTTCTTC | CASSRTSGGYNEQFF
TRBJ2-7 | . | . | TRBV5-1 | TGCGCCAGCAGCCTCGAGAGCTCCTACGAGCAGTACTTC | CASSLESSYEQYF
TRBJ1-6 | . | . | TRBV19 | TGTGCCAGTAGTTGGGGGGAACCTAATTCACCCCTCCACTTT | CASSWGEPNSPLHF
TRBJ2-7 | . | . | TRBV11-2 | TGTGCCAGCAGCCCCCGGACCCGCTACGAGCAGTACTTC | CASSPRTRYEQYF
TRBJ1-2 | . | TRBD1 | TRBV27 | TGTGCCAGCACCAGGGGGCCAAACTATGGCTACACCTTC | CASTRGPNYGYTF
TRBJ2-7 | . | TRBD1 | TRBV7-9 | TGTGCCAGCAGCTCAGGGGGCTACGCCTACGAGCAGTACTTC | CASSSGGYAYEQYF
TRBJ2-7 | . | . | TRBV19 | TGTGCCAGTAGTCTCGGGAAGTACTCCTACGAGCAGTACTTC | CASSLGKYSYEQYF
TRBJ2-7 | . | . | TRBV7-6 | TGTGCCAGCAGCTTAGCGATAGGGCCCTACGAGCAGTACTTC | CASSLAIGPYEQYF
TRBJ2-7 | . | TRBD2 | TRBV10-3 | TGTGCCATCAGTTCTAGCGGGAGTGGGTACGAGCAGTACTTC | CAISSSGSGYEQYF
TRBJ2-7 | . | TRBD1 | TRBV9 | TGTGCCAGCAGCGTAGGACAGGGACCCTCCTACGAGCAGTACTTC | CASSVGQGPSYEQYF
TRBJ1-1 | . | TRBD1 | TRBV4-2 | TGTGCCAGCAGCCAAGATTGGACAGGTTTAGAGGACACTGAAGCTTTCTTT | CASSQDWTGLEDTEAFF
TRBJ1-2 | . | . | TRBV14 | TGTGCCAGCAGCCAACTAAGTGAAGGGGTGGGCTATGGCTACACCTTC | CASSQLSEGVGYGYTF
TRBJ2-3 | . | TRBD2 | TRBV11-3 | TGTGCCAGCAGCTTAGTGGGACTAGCGGGGGGCACAGATACGCAGTATTTT | CASSLVGLAGGTDTQYF